The clone carrying this T cell receptor beta chain was seen more than once but under ten times. Its antigen remains unidentified. This specimen belongs to a study of T cells in Graves' hyperthyroidism and ophthalmopathy. Overall study findings and caveats: Also found in blood were most expanded thyroid clonotypes above 0.001.

Germline values: CDR1 GTSNPN, CDR2 SVGIG (reference sequence). The CDR3 runs to 15 residues. Germline trimming cut 4 bases from V and 7 bases from J; bases unmatched to any gene: 11. Amplified TCR beta CDR3 regions came from RNA transcripts. An initial round of RT-PCR targeting the TCR CDR3 relied on the HTBI primer set. From the multiplex PCR reads, TCRdb called clonotypes with MiXCR, one entry per CDR3 protein. This sample has around 300,000 distinct CDR3 sequences, with 15% to 20% found just once. The material sequenced was blood. The sequence derives from a man aged 45-65 years with Graves' ophthalmopathy. The J gene is TRBJ2-1, the V gene TRBV30; 9 bases align to TRBD1. Here the CDR3 reads CAWTYRGLAGNEQFF. Written as DNA, the CDR3 is TGTGCCTGGACTTACAGGGGGCTAGCCGGGAATGAGCAGTTCTTC.